This record looks at one T cell receptor beta chain sequence and its context. Its matching antigen is unknown. The source of the sample is a study of cytomegalovirus exposure and HLA in healthy donors. Regarding the study as a whole: An assumption of roughly uniform sequencing depth across donors underlay the presence/absence analyses. TCR beta sequences reportedly predicted most subjects' HLA-A and HLA-B alleles accurately. Earlier findings revealed that most TCR beta V segments proved productive either about 87% or about 30% of the time.

Germline CDR1 and CDR2: MGHRA and YSYEKL. The CDR3 extends over 14 amino acids. V shed 1 base and J 4 bases; nucleotides not matched to a gene: 4. This PCR relied on a set of 60 Vbeta primers and 13 Jbeta primers. Using immunoSEQ multiplex PCR, the repertoire was profiled, and TCRdb retains in-frame clones only, with some absent. Seen here are fewer than 250,000 clones, 60% to 85% observed once, and the top ten hold 15% to 17%. This receptor was identified in a man in his forties in good health and CMV-seronegative. The sequencing input was PBMCs. V usage is TRBV4-1 and J usage is TRBJ2-7; TRBD2 matches at 7 bases. CDR3 residues: CASSQGGSGYEQYF. CDR3 DNA sequence: TGCGCCAGCAGCCAAGGCGGGAGTGGTTACGAGCAGTACTTC.